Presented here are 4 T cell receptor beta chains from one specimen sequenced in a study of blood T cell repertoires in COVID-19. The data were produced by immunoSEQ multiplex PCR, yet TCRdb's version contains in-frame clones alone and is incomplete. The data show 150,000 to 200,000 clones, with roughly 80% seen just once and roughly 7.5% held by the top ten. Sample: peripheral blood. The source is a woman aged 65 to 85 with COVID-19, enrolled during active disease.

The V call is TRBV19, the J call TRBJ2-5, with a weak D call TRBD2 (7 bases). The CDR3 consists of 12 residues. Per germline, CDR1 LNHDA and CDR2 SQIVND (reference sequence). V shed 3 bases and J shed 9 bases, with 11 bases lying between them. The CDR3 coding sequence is TGTGCCAGTAGTATGGGGGAGGGGGCCCAGTACTTC. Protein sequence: CASSMGEGAQYF.

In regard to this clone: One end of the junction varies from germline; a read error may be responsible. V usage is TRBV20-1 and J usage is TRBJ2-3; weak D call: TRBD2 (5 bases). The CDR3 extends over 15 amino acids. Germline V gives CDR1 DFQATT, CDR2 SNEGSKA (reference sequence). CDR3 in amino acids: CSTSDEGLGTDTQYF. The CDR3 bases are TGCAGTACTAGTGACGAGGGTCTTGGGACAGATACGCAGTATTTT.

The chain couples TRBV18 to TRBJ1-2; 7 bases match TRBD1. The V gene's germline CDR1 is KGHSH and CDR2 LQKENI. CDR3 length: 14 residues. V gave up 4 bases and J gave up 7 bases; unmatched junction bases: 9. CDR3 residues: CASSLRDSGSGYTF. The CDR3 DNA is TGTGCCAGCTCACTCCGGGACAGTGGTAGTGGCTACACCTTC.

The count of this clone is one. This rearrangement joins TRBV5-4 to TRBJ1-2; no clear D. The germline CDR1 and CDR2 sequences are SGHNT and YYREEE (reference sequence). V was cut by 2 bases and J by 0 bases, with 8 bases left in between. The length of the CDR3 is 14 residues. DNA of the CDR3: TGTGCCAGCAGCTTAGACACCACTAACTATGGCTACACCTTC. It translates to CASSLDTTNYGYTF.